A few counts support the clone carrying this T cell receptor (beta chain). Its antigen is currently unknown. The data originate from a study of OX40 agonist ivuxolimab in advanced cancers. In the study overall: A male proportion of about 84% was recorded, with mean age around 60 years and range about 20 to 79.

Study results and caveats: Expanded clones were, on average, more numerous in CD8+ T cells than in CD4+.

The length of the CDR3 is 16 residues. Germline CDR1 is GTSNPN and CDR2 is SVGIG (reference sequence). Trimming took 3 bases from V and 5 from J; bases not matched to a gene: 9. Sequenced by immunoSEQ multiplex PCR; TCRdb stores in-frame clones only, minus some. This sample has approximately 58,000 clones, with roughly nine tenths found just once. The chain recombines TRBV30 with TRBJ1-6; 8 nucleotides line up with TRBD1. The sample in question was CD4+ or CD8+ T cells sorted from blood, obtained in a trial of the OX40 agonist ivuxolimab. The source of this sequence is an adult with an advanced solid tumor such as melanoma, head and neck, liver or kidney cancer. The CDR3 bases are TGTGCCTGGAGAAAAGACAGGGGTGTCCATAATTCACCCCTCCACTTT. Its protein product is CAWRKDRGVHNSPLHF.